The 7 T cell receptor beta chains in this list originate from one sample, sequenced in a study of shared clonotypes between healthy human individuals. The data were produced by immunoSEQ multiplex PCR, yet TCRdb's version contains in-frame clones alone and is incomplete. The top ten clones hold roughly 0.13% of a sample with some 2,000,000 clones, about 94% of them seen once. Material for sequencing was naive CD4+ T cells sorted from blood. Regarding subset: CD45RA+ positively selected. These receptors all come from a man aged 18 to 29 in good health.

This chain links TRBV7-9 with TRBJ2-1, with D perhaps matching TRBD1 or TRBD2 (5 bases each). The CDR3 covers 16 residues. The V gene's germline CDR1 is SEHNR and CDR2 FQNEAQ (reference sequence). Trimming removed 5 bases at V and 0 bases at J, with 14 bases between. CDR3: CASSLQGVSSYNEQFF. DNA for the CDR3: TGTGCCAGCAGCCTGCAGGGAGTTAGCTCCTACAATGAGCAGTTCTTC.

The chain recombines TRBV11-2 with TRBJ2-7, with D possibly matching TRBD2 (6 bases). V lost 3 bases, J lost 4 bases, and 13 bases lay in between. Per germline, CDR1 SGHAT and CDR2 FQNNGV. This CDR3 is built from 14 residues. This chain's CDR3 is CASSFWGVQYEQYF. For the CDR3, the DNA is TGTGCCAGCAGCTTCTGGGGGGTCCAATACGAGCAGTACTTC.

The rearrangement joins TRBV15 to TRBJ1-5, with TRBD1 as a possible D gene (6 bases). This CDR3 is 14 amino acids long. CDR1 is LNHNV and CDR2 is YYDKDF in the germline V gene (reference sequence). The germline V and J ends were trimmed by 5 bases and 5 bases, with 13 bases remaining between them. The CDR3 reads CATSGDTTYQPQHF. The DNA for the CDR3 is TGTGCCACCAGCGGGGACACTACCTATCAGCCCCAGCATTTT.

The chain links TRBV5-6 to TRBJ1-3; D is ambiguous. Trimming stripped 3 bases from V and 0 bases from J, with 13 bases between. The V gene's germline CDR1 is SGHDT and CDR2 YYEEEE. The CDR3 totals 16 residues. The DNA for the CDR3 is TGTGCCAGCAGCTACAGCGGGCCGAGCTCTGGAAACACCATATATTTT. Residues: CASSYSGPSSGNTIYF.

Turning to this clone: This sample includes further DNA sequences coding for the same CDR3. The chain employs TRBV7-9 and TRBJ1-1; D remains unclear. Germline V lookup: CDR1 SEHNR, CDR2 FQNEAQ (reference sequence). The V gene lost 1 base and the J gene lost 4 bases, with 7 bases spanning the gap. The CDR3 runs to 13 residues. The CDR3 reads CASSLEGGTEAFF. Written as DNA, the CDR3 is TGTGCCAGCAGCTTAGAGGGTGGCACTGAAGCTTTCTTT. The full variable domain, its missing parts supplied by reference TRBV7-9 and TRBJ1-1, is DTGVSQNPRHKITKRGQNVTFRCDPISEHNRLYWYRQTLGQGPEFLTYFQNEAQLEKSRLLSDRFSAERPKGSFSTLEIQRTEQGDSAMYLCASSLEGGTEAFFGQGTRLTVV.

This clone was observed a few times. The chain employs TRBV7-9 and TRBJ1-1; weak D call: TRBD1 (6 bases). Germline V lookup: CDR1 SEHNR, CDR2 FQNEAQ (reference sequence). Trimming took off 1 base at V and 0 bases at J, with 21 bases between the two ends. The CDR3 runs 19 residues. CDR3 in amino acids: CASSLVRGGSQGMNTEAFF. In nucleotides, the CDR3 is TGTGCCAGCAGCTTAGTCAGGGGAGGAAGTCAGGGGATGAACACTGAAGCTTTCTTT.

The chain uses TRBV29-1 and TRBJ2-5; D gene unclear. The ends were cut back, 6 bases at V and 5 bases at J, with 10 bases in the middle. CDR1 and CDR2 (germline): SQVTM, ANQGSEA. The CDR3 extends over 11 amino acids. The CDR3 DNA reads as TGCAGCGTCGAGTACGGGGAGACCCAGTACTTC. Its protein product is CSVEYGETQYF.